This entry describes one T cell receptor (beta chain). This entry is derived from a study of blood T cell repertoires in COVID-19. For the study at large: Material from acute and convalescent COVID-19 was sourced from the United States, Italy and Spain. In each case, the material was cDNA or gDNA derived from T cells, B-cell-depleted T cells, or PBMCs.

V gave up 4 bases and J gave up 7 bases; unmatched junction bases: 6. Germline assignment: CDR1 LNHDA and CDR2 SQIVND (reference sequence). The length of the CDR3 is 14 residues. As processed by the authors: Cell counts per sample came from amplifying reference gene primers. Clones were read by immunoSEQ multiplex PCR, and TCRdb kept only the in-frame ones, dropping some. V and J calls and clone size are given by that table; D and trimming were obtained from the DNA. Here the sample spans roughly 390,000 clones, 85% being singletons. This chain uses TRBV19 with TRBJ1-1; 10 nucleotides align to TRBD1. The specimen was peripheral blood. This sequence was found in a woman younger than 30 with acute or convalescent COVID-19. The CDR3 coding sequence is TGTGCCAGTAGTACGGGGACAGGGGCAAATGAAGCTTTCTTT. It codes for CASSTGTGANEAFF.